The clone carrying this TCR beta chain occurred once. Sequencing was performed with immunoSEQ multiplex PCR; in TCRdb, only in-frame clones are kept and a portion is missing. The data contain approximately 73,000 clones, roughly 90% of them seen just once; the ten biggest clones take up 0.42%. The sample is drawn from a study of technical replicates of blood from a few donors. Germline lookup yields CDR1 SGHRS and CDR2 YFSETQ. The V and J ends lost 5 bases and 3 bases, in that order; junction bases with no gene match: 7. This CDR3 spans 15 amino acids. The V gene is TRBV5-1, the J gene TRBJ2-1, with 8 bases fitting TRBD2. Sequenced input: T cells isolated from PBMCs. The origin of this receptor is a human donor in good health. CDR3 in amino acids: CASSSDSGNYNEQFF. The DNA of the CDR3 is TGCGCCAGCAGTTCTGATAGCGGGAACTACAATGAGCAGTTCTTC.